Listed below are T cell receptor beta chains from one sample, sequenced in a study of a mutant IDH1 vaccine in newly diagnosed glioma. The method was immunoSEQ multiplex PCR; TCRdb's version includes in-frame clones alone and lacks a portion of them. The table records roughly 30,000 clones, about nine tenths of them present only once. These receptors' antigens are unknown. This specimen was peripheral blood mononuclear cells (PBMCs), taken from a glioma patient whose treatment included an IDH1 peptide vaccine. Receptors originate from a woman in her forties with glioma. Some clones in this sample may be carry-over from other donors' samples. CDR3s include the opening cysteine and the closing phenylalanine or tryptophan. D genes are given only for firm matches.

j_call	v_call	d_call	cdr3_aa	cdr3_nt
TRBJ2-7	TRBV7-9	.	CASSLPPGADDYEQYF	TGTGCCAGCAGCTTACCCCCCGGAGCGGACGATTACGAGCAGTACTTC
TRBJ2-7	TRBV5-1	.	CASSLAGGRSYEQYF	TGCGCCAGCAGCTTGGCGGGGGGCCGTTCCTACGAGCAGTACTTC
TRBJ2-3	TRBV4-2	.	CASSQPTKTTRDTQYF	TGTGCCAGCAGCCAACCGACCAAGACCACCCGAGATACGCAGTATTTT
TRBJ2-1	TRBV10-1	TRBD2	CASTLAGGRAPNEQFF	TGCGCCAGCACCCTAGCGGGAGGAAGAGCCCCTAATGAGCAGTTCTTC
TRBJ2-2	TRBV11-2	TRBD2	CASSLVALAAGAGELFF	TGTGCCAGCAGCTTAGTAGCACTAGCGGCAGGGGCCGGGGAGCTGTTTTTT
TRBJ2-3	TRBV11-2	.	CASSLRVSDTQYF	TGTGCCAGCAGCTTAAGGGTTTCGGATACGCAGTATTTT
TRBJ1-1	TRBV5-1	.	CASSLDERGRTIGSFF	TGCGCCAGCAGCCTGGATGAGCGCGGGCGGACAATTGGGTCTTTCTTT
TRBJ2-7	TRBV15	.	CATSRGLAYEQYF	TGTGCCACCAGCAGAGGACTAGCCTACGAGCAGTACTTC
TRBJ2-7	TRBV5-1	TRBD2	CASSLEPAGYREQYF	TGCGCCAGCAGCTTGGAACCAGCGGGATACCGGGAGCAGTACTTC
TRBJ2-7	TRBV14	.	CASSQTQPYEQYF	TGTGCCAGCAGCCAAACTCAGCCCTACGAGCAGTACTTC